This TCR beta chain was profiled in a study of blood T cells in healthy people across ages. About the study: Researchers report that template switching captured about one barcoded beta molecule per two T cells.

PBMCs numbering at least 7 million were isolated per sample. Through a sample-barcoded 5' primer and a J-beta primer mix, a second PCR was run for about 7 to 12 cycles. One entry per CDR3 protein results from TCRdb running MiXCR on the 5' RACE reads. The table has just under 550,000 distinct CDR3 sequences, 24% seen once. This CDR3 has 13 amino acids. Germline-derived CDR1 and CDR2 are SGHTA and FQGNSA. V shed 10 bases and J 1 base; nucleotides not matched to a gene: 6. These data were likewise used in another study, on T cells of mothers and their children.

This clonotype was sampled from a boy between 5 and 17 years old in good health. V gene TRBV7-2 combines with J gene TRBJ1-1; TRBD1 aligns across 7 bases. The sequencing input was blood. CDR3 loop: CATRDRSNTEAFF. The CDR3 nucleotides read TGTGCCACCAGGGACAGATCGAACACTGAAGCTTTCTTT. The full variable domain, in which reference TRBV7-2 and TRBJ1-1 provide the parts outside the CDR3, is GAGVSQSPSNKVTEKGKDVELRCDPISGHTALYWYRQSLGQGLEFLIYFQGNSAPDKSGLPSDRFSAERTGGSVSTLTIQRTQQEDSAVYLCATRDRSNTEAFFGQGTRLTVV.